These T cell receptor beta chains were read from a single sample in a study of T cell responses to AZD1222 COVID-19 vaccine. Measured with immunoSEQ multiplex PCR; TCRdb has only the in-frame clones, and not every one. This table holds around 70,000 clones, about 90% found once. The sequenced sample was peripheral blood, obtained 28 days after the second AZD1222 dose. The receptors come from an adult who received the AZD1222 COVID-19 vaccine. Both conserved end residues are part of each CDR3.

15	TRBJ1-6	TRBV6-5	CASSPLDRPNSPLHF
14	TRBJ1-1	TRBV11-1	CASTKDSASTEAFF
16	TRBJ2-1	TRBV7-2	CASRPPGTSGSGEQFF
12	TRBJ2-3	TRBV7-8	CASSPHTDTQYF
14	TRBJ2-1	TRBV14	CASSQAGSYNEQFF
14	TRBJ2-7	TRBV11-2	CASSLLDSTYEQYF
13	TRBJ1-5	TRBV19	CASSRQDNQPQHF
15	TRBJ1-4	TRBV10-3	CAISEWGTSNEKLFF
15	TRBJ2-3	TRBV18	CASSPPSGLTDTQYF
13	TRBJ1-2	TRBV12-3/TRBV12-4	CASSPTDRAGYTF
15	TRBJ1-3	TRBV3-1/TRBV3-2	CASSHHRGPGNTIYF
14	TRBJ2-3	TRBV19	CASSISGSTDTQYF
16	TRBJ2-1	TRBV6-1	CASSVSSALNYNEQFF
12	TRBJ2-7	TRBV7-8	CASSLSSYEQYF
15	TRBJ1-1	TRBV11-3	CASSLAGTENTEAFF
16	TRBJ1-6	TRBV7-2	CASSRRQGSYNSPLHF
14	TRBJ1-6	TRBV6-5	CASSPGNSWSPLHF
21	TRBJ2-1	TRBV9	CASSVASGRGGGRLWDNEQFF
13	TRBJ2-5	TRBV5-1	CASSDSITETQYF
16	TRBJ2-7	TRBV6-7	CASSYPPFSPYWEQYF
15	TRBJ2-7	TRBV4-2	CASSQDLLAGDEQYF
19	TRBJ2-1	TRBV7-2	CASSLVATSGVSSYNEQFF
17	TRBJ1-2	TRBV18	CASSPPQGARANYGYTF
15	TRBJ2-3	TRBV7-2	CASSLNSGSTDTQYF
16	TRBJ2-1	TRBV19	CASSVIAGPSYNEQFF
13	TRBJ1-6	TRBV27	CASKPHRPHSLHF
15	TRBJ1-5	TRBV10-2	CASSIGQGFDQPQHF
11	TRBJ1-1	TRBV6-2/TRBV6-3	CASSQGREAFF
14	TRBJ2-1	TRBV5-4	CASSLGTGSNEQFF
13	TRBJ1-1	TRBV29-1	CSVEKGLNTEAFF
15	TRBJ2-1	TRBV13	CASSLRTSGRGEQFF
16	TRBJ2-7	TRBV11-1	CASSLGWDSTWGEQYF
14	TRBJ1-4	TRBV9	CASSSGTNNEKLFF
14	TRBJ2-7	TRBV30	CAWAIQTGVYEQYF
13	TRBJ1-2	TRBV6-5	CASQEGTGHGYTF
15	TRBJ2-7	TRBV4-3	CASSQDWDNSYEQYF
11	TRBJ2-1	TRBV19	CASSLYNEQFF
14	TRBJ2-5	TRBV7-2	CASSLAGPQETQYF
11	TRBJ1-1	TRBV12-3/TRBV12-4	CAVSMNTEAFF
17	TRBJ2-2	TRBV5-1	CASSFLAGPAGTGELFF
14	TRBJ2-5	TRBV30	CAWSGIRGQETQYF
14	TRBJ2-7	TRBV3-1/TRBV3-2	CASSPRLNPYEQYF